This record covers a single T cell receptor (beta chain). How the authors handled the data: Nucleated cell counts were estimated from reference gene primer amplification. The table came from immunoSEQ multiplex PCR; TCRdb's copy has only in-frame clones and leaves some out. That table is the source of V, J and clone size, and D and trimming were worked out from the DNA. Among over 55,000 clones listed, about 86% were seen once. The CDR3 spans 13 residues. Between the trimmed V and J ends, which lost 7 bases and 4 bases, there was a span of 10 bases. Germline V CDR1 and CDR2: MDHEN, SYDVKM. These data are taken from a study of blood T cell repertoires in COVID-19. Overall study: The United States, Italy and Spain supplied acute and convalescent COVID-19 samples. PBMCs, B-cell-depleted T cells, or T cells were the source of the cDNA or gDNA that made up the material.

J is TRBJ2-2 and V is TRBV28; a possible D gene is TRBD1 (6 bases). Material for sequencing was peripheral blood. The clonotype comes from a man aged 50 to 59 with active COVID-19. The CDR3 here is CASTLTGTGELFF. In nucleotides, the CDR3 is TGTGCCAGCACTCTGACAGGCACCGGGGAGCTGTTTTTT.